The next 8 T cell receptor beta chains were all read from a single sample in a study of OX40 agonist ivuxolimab in advanced cancers. Profiled with immunoSEQ multiplex PCR; TCRdb holds only in-frame clones, not every one. The sample includes fewer than 70,000 clones, roughly nine tenths of them seen just once. Source: CD4+ or CD8+ T cells sorted from blood, taken in a trial of the OX40 agonist ivuxolimab. The receptors originated from an adult with an advanced solid tumor such as melanoma, head and neck, liver or kidney cancer.

The chain is built from TRBV7-8 and TRBJ2-6, with unresolved D. Germline V gene lookup returns CDR1 SGHVS and CDR2 FQNEAQ. The CDR3 is 15 residues long. V lost 3 bases, J lost 0 bases, and 6 bases lay in between. The CDR3 bases are TGTGCCAGCAGCTTTGGAAGCTCTGGGGCCAACGTCCTGACTTTC. It is translated as CASSFGSSGANVLTF.

This clone rates as medium-sized (0.01 to 0.1%). CDR3 sequence reads: CASSDTDTQYF. For the CDR3, the DNA is TGTGCCAGCAGTGACACAGATACGCAGTATTTT. The gene calls are TRBV6-1 and TRBJ2-3; D is undetermined. V was cut by 3 bases and J by 2 bases, with 0 bases left in between. This CDR3 contains 11 residues. Per germline, CDR1 MNHNS and CDR2 SASEGT.

CDR3 protein: CATRITRNYNSPLHF. The CDR3 coding sequence is TGTGCCACCAGAATCACCAGGAACTATAATTCACCCCTCCACTTT. The chain joins TRBV15 to TRBJ1-6; D ambiguous. Germline V gives CDR1 LNHNV, CDR2 YYDKDF (reference sequence). The CDR3 sequence is 15 residues long. V lost 6 bases and J lost 3, with 12 bases in between.

A remark on this clone: Other DNA sequences in the sample encode the same CDR3. This chain joins TRBV27 and TRBJ2-1; D is ambiguous. Trimming stripped 2 bases from V and 0 bases from J, with 8 bases between. This CDR3 is 15 amino acids long. Germline V lookup: CDR1 MNHEY, CDR2 SMNVEV (reference sequence). In nucleotides, the CDR3 is TGTGCCAGCAGTTTAATGCAAAGCTCCTACAATGAGCAGTTCTTC. This translates into CASSLMQSSYNEQFF.

The gene calls are TRBV18 and TRBJ1-5; D is perhaps TRBD1 (5 bases). Trimming cost V 3 bases and J 5 bases, with 17 bases left between them. The CDR3 consists of 16 residues. The germline V gene has CDR1 KGHSH and CDR2 LQKENI. CDR3 nucleotide sequence: TGTGCCAGCTCACCCACCGGGACGGAGGTCGATCAGCCCCAGCATTTT. The encoded protein is CASSPTGTEVDQPQHF.

The chain employs TRBV19 and TRBJ2-7; 7 nucleotides line up with TRBD1. With 5 bases clipped from V and 6 bases from J, the junction kept 10 bases outside the gene matches. Germline lookup yields CDR1 LNHDA and CDR2 SQIVND (reference sequence). The CDR3 is 14 amino acids. CDR3 sequence reads: CASSPTGNRGEQYF. CDR3 in DNA: TGTGCCAGTAGTCCGACAGGGAATCGAGGCGAGCAGTACTTC.

The rearrangement uses TRBV28 and TRBJ2-7; 8 nucleotides align to TRBD1. Unmatched junction bases numbered 5, after V lost 5 bases and J lost 2 bases. The CDR3 consists of 14 residues. Germline loops: CDR1 MDHEN, CDR2 SYDVKM. Here the CDR3 DNA reads TGTGCCAGCAGTAGGGGACAGGCTCCCTACGAGCAGTACTTC. Translation: CASSRGQAPYEQYF.

This chain connects TRBV18 to TRBJ2-2; no clear D. Germline values: CDR1 KGHSH, CDR2 LQKENI. The CDR3 is made up of 16 amino acids. The V and J ends lost 4 bases and 4 bases respectively, with 16 bases between them. The CDR3 reads CASSLPAALGTGELFF. In DNA, the CDR3 is TGTGCCAGCTCACTTCCGGCCGCGCTGGGCACCGGGGAGCTGTTTTTT. Full variable domain (outside the CDR3, taken from reference TRBV18 and TRBJ2-2): NAGVMQNPRHLVRRRGQEARLRCSPMKGHSHVYWYRQLPEEGLKFMVYLQKENIIDESGMPKERFSAEFPKEGPSILRIQQVVRGDSAAYFCASSLPAALGTGELFFGEGSRLTVL.